This record covers a single TCR beta chain. What it binds is unknown. This sample stems from a study of cytomegalovirus exposure and HLA in healthy donors. Study observations and caveats: Roughly uniform depth of sequencing across donors was assumed in presence/absence analyses. In vitro, three CMV-associated chains proved specific for CMV antigens. Owing to their indistinguishability, certain V segments, notably TRBV6-2 and TRBV6-3, were excluded.

PCR primers comprised 60 Vbeta and 13 Jbeta primers. Per the study methods: In a later analysis, 70 million to 80 million unique TCR beta chains included roughly 11 million shared by two or more donors. Using immunoSEQ multiplex PCR, the repertoire was profiled, and TCRdb retains in-frame clones only, with some absent. That table gives V, J and clone size, and the DNA gave D and trimming. The data contain roughly 150,000 clones, roughly 9.8% of them singletons. This CDR3 has 16 residues. Germline V gene data show CDR1 as WNHNN and CDR2 as SYGVQD (reference sequence). V lost 3 bases and J 4 bases, leaving 18 bases between the germline ends.

The gene calls are TRBV10-1 and TRBJ1-1; D unclear. The sequence was obtained from a man aged 50 to 59 in good health and CMV-seronegative. The sample comprised PBMCs. The CDR3 protein is CASSEGLPPEATEAFF. CDR3 in DNA: TGCGCCAGCAGTGAAGGCTTGCCGCCGGAGGCCACTGAAGCTTTCTTT.